This T cell receptor beta chain originates from a study of T cell responses to AZD1222 COVID-19 vaccine. Study-level background: Whether given at about 4 or about 12 weeks, second doses were pooled.

Only in-frame clones appear in the TCRdb table, and some are missing; sequencing was by immunoSEQ multiplex PCR. This sample has fewer than 120,000 clones, with 65% to 85% found just once. Trimming cost V 4 bases and J 4 bases; bases outside gene matches: 11. This CDR3 spans 16 amino acids. Per germline, CDR1 LGHDT and CDR2 YNNKEL (reference sequence). Comment on this clone: What it binds is not known.

Overall study findings and caveats: Repertoires were obtained only post-peak T cell response.

The chain recombines TRBV3-1 (or the pseudogene TRBV3-2) with TRBJ2-5; 8 nucleotides line up with TRBD2. This TCR derives from an adult in good health. The sample here was peripheral blood, taken on day 0 of AZD1222 vaccination. The CDR3 is CASSPFSAGETETQYF. Written as DNA, the CDR3 is TGTGCCAGCAGCCCCTTCTCAGCGGGGGAAACAGAGACCCAGTACTTC.